These T cell receptor beta chains were read from a single sample in a study of blood T cell repertoires in COVID-19. The data were produced by immunoSEQ multiplex PCR, yet TCRdb's version contains in-frame clones alone and is incomplete. The sample comprises roughly 160,000 clones, 85% of which are singletons, and roughly 8.8% rests with the top ten. The sequencing input was peripheral blood. The receptors derive from a woman older than 75 with COVID-19, enrolled during active disease. The conserved cysteine and the conserved F or W are not part of the CDR3 here.

V gene	J gene	CDR3 protein
TRBV29-1	TRBJ2-7	SGSGARGAYEQY
TRBV11-2	TRBJ2-1	ASSRTSGRVEQF
TRBV6-5	TRBJ1-3	ASSSHGGVENTIY
TRBV7-6	TRBJ1-3	ASSSGTGSGNTIY
TRBV6-2/TRBV6-3	TRBJ2-7	ASIPATAPYEQY
TRBV4-2	TRBJ2-5	ASSQEGRERETQY
TRBV5-1	TRBJ2-1	ASSPPEGQGGNNEQF
TRBV28	TRBJ1-3	ASRAKYRDTIY
TRBV3-1/TRBV3-2	TRBJ2-7	ASGREVTYEQY
TRBV5-6	TRBJ2-7	ASSEGLNYEQY
TRBV5-1	TRBJ2-1	ASRAGAGEAEQF
TRBV6-6	TRBJ2-1	ASSPVPGGEQF
TRBV3-1/TRBV3-2	TRBJ1-5	ASSPSVGNQPQH
TRBV9	TRBJ1-2	ASSVGVSGQEYGYT
TRBV7-9	TRBJ1-1	ASRPGTGRAF
TRBV3-1/TRBV3-2	TRBJ1-1	ASSQGLGQMNTEAF
TRBV7-2	TRBJ1-6	ASSTRGRTSSYNSPLH
TRBV5-1	TRBJ2-5	ASSATSGQETQY
TRBV9	TRBJ2-2	ASSTLAGSGELF
TRBV9	TRBJ2-2	ASSDVQGWTGELF
TRBV14	TRBJ1-2	ASSGTGGLGYGYT
TRBV6-5	TRBJ2-3	ASSPRTASTDTQY
TRBV28	TRBJ1-2	ASSLGGVGGYGYT
TRBV6-6	TRBJ1-5	ASRQGTGNQPQH
TRBV5-1	TRBJ1-4	ASSLAGQGNEKLF
TRBV10-2	TRBJ1-1	ASSDQGPTNTEAF
TRBV2	TRBJ2-5	ASNERGQETQY
TRBV5-4	TRBJ1-4	ASSRTGADEKLF
TRBV5-1	TRBJ2-5	ASSSTELRETQY
TRBV7-3	TRBJ2-3	ASSPRGARDTQY
TRBV5-1	TRBJ1-1	ASSLDRVTEAF
TRBV19	TRBJ1-4	ASSGLSGATNEKLF
TRBV19	TRBJ2-2	ASSNGRAGELF
TRBV7-8	TRBJ1-1	ASSLFGGKMNTEAF
TRBV11-2	TRBJ2-4	ASSLSPTGAKNIQY
TRBV5-1	TRBJ2-5	ASSLEARNIQETQY
TRBV19	TRBJ2-1	ASSIAGGGDEQF
TRBV29-1	TRBJ2-1	SVEDFNAGAYNEQF
TRBV27	TRBJ2-7	ASSLVTATSVPSYEQY
TRBV19	TRBJ1-4	ASSPRDSEKLF
TRBV4-1	TRBJ2-3	ASSHTPSGLTDTQY
TRBV18	TRBJ1-2	ASSTGTEANGYT
TRBV9	TRBJ2-7	ASSVAGGQNYEQY
TRBV6-5	TRBJ1-1	ASSYAAGDTEAF
TRBV5-1	TRBJ2-7	ASSRDRSYEQY